The 32 T cell receptor beta chains given below trace back to one sample, sequenced in a study of cytomegalovirus exposure and HLA in healthy donors. Clones were sequenced by immunoSEQ multiplex PCR, and TCRdb holds only the in-frame ones, with some missing. The repertoire holds about 160,000 clones, with roughly nine tenths as singletons. The material sequenced was PBMCs. These receptor sequences come from a woman under 40 in good health and CMV-seronegative.

The chain is built from TRBV7-2 and TRBJ2-5; D is undetermined. Germline V gene lookup returns CDR1 SGHTA and CDR2 FQGNSA. V was shortened by 1 base and J by 5 bases, with 8 bases between the two germline ends. The CDR3 loop spans 13 amino acids. The CDR3 sequence: CASSLVSLETQYF. Here the CDR3 DNA reads TGTGCCAGCAGCTTAGTTTCCTTGGAGACCCAGTACTTC.

The CDR3 DNA is TGTGCCAGCAGCGGCAAGGAAGGGGCAGATACGCAGTATTTT. Its protein product is CASSGKEGADTQYF. This chain joins TRBV11-3 and TRBJ2-3, with D possibly being TRBD1 (5 bases). The V end lost 5 bases, the J end lost 4 bases, and 13 bases lay between the germline ends. The CDR3 runs 14 residues. Germline V gene sequence: CDR1 SGHNT, CDR2 YENEEA.

The chain is built from TRBV5-1 and TRBJ1-3; D remains ambiguous. CDR3 length: 11 residues. Trimming removed 4 bases at V and 13 bases at J, with 12 bases between. CDR1 is SGHRS and CDR2 is YFSETQ in the germline V gene. The CDR3 DNA sequence: TGCGCCAGCAGCAATGCCACGCGGATATATTTT. Translating gives CASSNATRIYF. The full variable domain, in which reference TRBV5-1 and TRBJ1-3 provide the parts outside the CDR3, is KAGVTQTPRYLIKTRGQQVTLSCSPISGHRSVSWYQQTPGQGLQFLFEYFSETQRNKGNFPGRFSGRQFSNSRSEMNVSTLELGDSALYLCASSNATRIYFGEGSWLTVV.

The chain uses TRBV5-1 and TRBJ1-3; a possible D gene is TRBD1 (6 bases). V lost 4 bases, J lost 1 base, and 12 bases lay in between. This CDR3 contains 15 residues. Germline V gene sequence: CDR1 SGHRS, CDR2 YFSETQ. This CDR3 reads CASSPEGGSGNTIYF. The CDR3 coding sequence is TGCGCCAGCAGCCCCGAAGGGGGTTCTGGAAACACCATATATTTT.

The V call is TRBV15, the J call TRBJ2-3; no clear D gene. The V gene lost 6 bases and the J gene lost 0 bases, with 7 bases spanning the gap. The CDR3 sequence is 13 residues long. CDR1 LNHNV and CDR2 YYDKDF come from the germline V gene (reference sequence). CDR3 region: CATRPPSTDTQYF. The CDR3 nucleotides are TGTGCCACCAGGCCCCCAAGCACAGATACGCAGTATTTT.

This rearrangement joins TRBV19 to TRBJ1-2; the match to TRBD1 covers 9 bases. V was clipped by 4 bases and J by 2 bases; unmatched bases: 2. The CDR3 length is 14 residues. In germline, CDR1 is LNHDA, CDR2 SQIVND (reference sequence). As DNA, the CDR3 is TGTGCCAGTAGTACGGGGACAGGGAACTATGGCTACACCTTC. This codes for CASSTGTGNYGYTF.

CDR3 sequence: CASSELFGRDYGYTF. The CDR3 DNA is TGTGCCAGCAGTGAACTCTTCGGTCGGGACTATGGCTACACCTTC. The chain combines TRBV6-1 with TRBJ1-2, with D uncertain. The germline V gene has CDR1 MNHNS and CDR2 SASEGT. Trimming shortened V by 2 bases and J by 3 bases, and 13 bases separated the two germline ends. This CDR3 comprises 15 residues.

V and J are TRBV13 and TRBJ2-5; D possibly uses TRBD1 or TRBD2 (5 bases each). Trimming took off 5 bases at V and 6 bases at J, with 13 bases between the two ends. The CDR3 extends over 13 amino acids. Germline CDR1 is PRHDT and CDR2 is FYEKMQ (reference sequence). The CDR3 DNA is TGTGCCAGCAGCGTGGGACCGCTCCAGACCCAGTACTTC. Translating gives CASSVGPLQTQYF.

The rearrangement joins TRBV27 to TRBJ2-3; D possibly corresponds to TRBD2 (6 bases). The germline CDR1 and CDR2 sequences are MNHEY and SMNVEV (reference sequence). The V end was cut by 2 bases, the J end by 2 bases, with 14 bases between. The CDR3 spans 16 residues. Here the CDR3 DNA reads TGTGCCAGCAGTTTAGATGGGGGGACCGACACAGATACGCAGTATTTT. Its protein is CASSLDGGTDTDTQYF.

The CDR3 DNA reads TGTGCCAGCGGAGATGAGCAGTTCTTC. Translating gives CASGDEQFF. This chain links TRBV9 with TRBJ2-1; no clear D gene. Trimming left V 7 bases short and J 8 bases short, with 4 bases between. The CDR3 runs 9 residues. CDR1 is SGDLS and CDR2 is YYNGEE in the germline V gene.

The chain employs TRBV15 and TRBJ2-7, with 8 positions matching TRBD1. CDR3 size: 14 residues. Germline V CDR1 and CDR2: LNHNV, YYDKDF (reference sequence). After removal of 1 base from V and 3 bases from J, the junction contained 2 bases not matched to a gene. The CDR3 DNA reads TGTGCCACCAGCAGAGGAGACAGGGGCTACGAGCAGTACTTC. Encoded protein: CATSRGDRGYEQYF. Full variable domain (missing parts from reference TRBV15 and TRBJ2-7): DAMVIQNPRYQVTQFGKPVTLSCSQTLNHNVMYWYQQKSSQAPKLLFHYYDKDFNNEADTPDNFQSRRPNTSFCFLDIRSPGLGDTAMYLCATSRGDRGYEQYFGPGTRLTVT.

The V call is TRBV7-2, the J call TRBJ2-7, with 8 bases lining up with TRBD2. The trim removed 2 bases at V and 3 bases at J, leaving 6 bases unmatched. CDR3 length equals 15 residues. From germline, CDR1 is SGHTA and CDR2 FQGNSA. CDR3 amino acids: CASSLMASGYYEQYF. CDR3 coding DNA: TGTGCCAGCAGCTTAATGGCTAGCGGGTACTACGAGCAGTACTTC.

The chain employs TRBV2 and TRBJ2-5; tentative D call: TRBD2 (5 bases). V was shortened by 2 bases and J by 0 bases, with 7 bases between the two germline ends. Germline V gene lookup returns CDR1 SNHLY and CDR2 FYNNEI. The CDR3 covers 14 residues. The CDR3 is CASSERGYQETQYF. The CDR3 nucleotides read TGTGCCAGCAGTGAACGCGGGTACCAAGAGACCCAGTACTTC. The full variable domain, completed using reference TRBV2 and TRBJ2-5, is EPEVTQTPSHQVTQMGQEVILRCVPISNHLYFYWYRQILGQKVEFLVSFYNNEISEKSEIFDDQFSVERPDGSNFTLKIRSTKLEDSAMYFCASSERGYQETQYFGPGTRLLVL.

Only one count was recorded for this clone. The rearrangement uses TRBV19 and TRBJ1-1, with a weak D call TRBD1 (5 bases). The V end lost 4 bases, the J end lost 1 base, and 10 bases lay between the germline ends. The CDR3 totals 14 residues. Germline CDR1 reads LNHDA; CDR2 reads SQIVND (reference sequence). CDR3 coding DNA: TGTGCCAGTAGTACCGGGACGGCGAACACTGAAGCTTTCTTT. Amino acids: CASSTGTANTEAFF.

The table lists this clone with a few counts. The chain is built from TRBV6-1 and TRBJ1-1, with TRBD1 as a possible D gene (5 bases). Trimming removed 6 bases at V and 5 bases at J, with 16 bases between. This CDR3 has 14 amino acids. Looked up from germline, CDR1 is MNHNS and CDR2 is SASEGT. Here the CDR3 reads CASREQDQITEAFF. The CDR3 coding sequence is TGTGCCAGCAGGGAACAGGACCAGATAACTGAAGCTTTCTTT.

The rearrangement uses TRBV4-1 and TRBJ1-3; a weak D match, TRBD1 (6 bases). The CDR3 extends over 13 amino acids. Trimming took 2 bases from V and 6 from J, leaving 8 bases between them. Per the germline V gene, CDR1 is MGHRA and CDR2 is YSYEKL. CDR3 DNA sequence: TGCGCCAGCAGCCAAAGGACAGCAAACACCATATATTTT. Encoded protein: CASSQRTANTIYF.

The rearrangement uses TRBV5-1 and TRBJ2-3, with TRBD2 identical over 8 bases. The CDR3 consists of 17 residues. V was clipped by 4 bases and J by 6 bases; unmatched bases: 16. In germline, CDR1 is SGHRS, CDR2 YFSETQ. The CDR3 loop reads CASSRGLSGSTTDTQYF. CDR3 DNA sequence: TGCGCCAGCAGCAGGGGGTTGAGCGGGAGTACAACTGATACGCAGTATTTT.

The V gene is TRBV5-4, the J gene TRBJ1-6; D remains unclear. The ends were cut back, 4 bases at V and 6 bases at J, with 5 bases in the middle. CDR1 SGHNT and CDR2 YYREEE come from the germline V gene (reference sequence). The CDR3 sequence is 12 residues long. The CDR3 sequence is CASSRSNSPLHF. The CDR3 nucleotides are TGTGCCAGCAGCCGGAGTAATTCACCCCTCCACTTT.

The chain recombines TRBV4-1 with TRBJ1-1; 9 nucleotides line up with TRBD1. Germline CDR1 and CDR2: MGHRA and YSYEKL. The CDR3 is 15 residues long. The V gene end was trimmed by 1 base and the J gene end by 7 bases; junction bases not matched to a gene: 7. The CDR3 sequence: CASSQGQGGGSEAFF. The CDR3 DNA reads as TGCGCCAGCAGCCAAGGACAGGGGGGGGGTAGTGAAGCTTTCTTT.

Only one count was recorded for this clone. The genes are TRBV7-2 and TRBJ2-1; perhaps TRBD2 as D (6 bases). Germline loops: CDR1 SGHTA, CDR2 FQGNSA. V lost 6 bases and J lost 9, with 12 bases in between. The CDR3 runs to 12 residues. CDR3 region: CASSPTGGEQFF. The DNA of the CDR3 is TGTGCCAGCAGTCCAACCGGGGGTGAGCAGTTCTTC.

CDR3: CASSLLLAGNTDTQYF. CDR3 in DNA: TGTGCCAGCAGCTTGCTCCTAGCGGGTAACACAGATACGCAGTATTTT. The chain uses TRBV5-4 and TRBJ2-3; 8 positions agree with TRBD2. V trimming: 1 base; J trimming: 2 bases; junction bases outside the gene matches: 6. CDR3 length: 16 amino acids. CDR1 is SGHNT, CDR2 YYREEE, per germline (reference sequence).

The rearrangement joins TRBV6-5 to TRBJ1-5; a weak D match, TRBD1 (5 bases). The CDR3 is 15 residues long. The ends were cut back, 11 bases at V and 0 bases at J, with 17 bases in the middle. The germline gives CDR1 MNHEY, CDR2 SVGAGI. The CDR3 DNA reads as TGTGCCCACCGAAAGGGACCCTATAGCAATCAGCCCCAGCATTTT. This sequence encodes CAHRKGPYSNQPQHF.

This rearrangement joins TRBV27 to TRBJ2-7; TRBD1 matches at 9 bases. Germline V gene data show CDR1 as MNHEY and CDR2 as SMNVEV (reference sequence). Trimming cost V 6 bases and J 7 bases; bases outside gene matches: 13. This CDR3 contains 15 residues. CDR3 region: CASSSRTGEVGEQYF. CDR3 nucleotide sequence: TGTGCCAGCAGCTCTCGGACAGGGGAGGTGGGGGAGCAGTACTTC.

The V and J genes are TRBV9 and TRBJ2-3; TRBD2 matches 7 bases. The CDR3 runs 17 residues. V lost 2 bases and J lost 2; bases outside the gene matches: 11. Looked up from germline, CDR1 is SGDLS and CDR2 is YYNGEE. CDR3 nucleotide sequence: TGTGCCAGCAGCGTGAAAGCGGGGTACGTTATCACAGATACGCAGTATTTT. Residues: CASSVKAGYVITDTQYF.

The CDR3 bases are TGTGCCAGCAGTTTCTATCTCGGTAACACTGAAGCTTTCTTT. Encoded protein: CASSFYLGNTEAFF. The gene calls are TRBV27 and TRBJ1-1; D gene ambiguous. The V gene lost 3 bases and the J gene lost 2 bases, with 10 bases spanning the gap. CDR1 and CDR2 (germline): MNHEY, SMNVEV (reference sequence). CDR3 length equals 14 residues.

This rearrangement joins TRBV5-4 to TRBJ2-1, with D perhaps TRBD2 (6 bases). V gave up 4 bases and J gave up 5 bases, with 16 bases separating them. Germline assignment: CDR1 SGHNT and CDR2 YYREEE (reference sequence). The CDR3 has 15 residues. The CDR3 nucleotides are TGTGCCAGCAGCAAGGCGGGGATGGGGGACAATGAGCAGTTCTTC. Its protein is CASSKAGMGDNEQFF.

The V gene is TRBV4-3, the J gene TRBJ2-7; the match to TRBD2 covers 7 bases. The CDR3 spans 15 residues. CDR1 is LGHNA, CDR2 YSLEER, per germline. Unmatched junction bases numbered 5, after V lost 0 bases and J lost 3 bases. This CDR3 reads CASSQDSGPRYEQYF. The DNA for the CDR3 is TGCGCCAGCAGCCAAGATAGCGGGCCGCGCTACGAGCAGTACTTC.

Here the CDR3 DNA reads TGTGCCAGCAGCTTAGCGGGATATAGCACAGATACGCAGTATTTT. It encodes CASSLAGYSTDTQYF. This chain joins TRBV7-2 and TRBJ2-3; no firm D call. The CDR3 is 15 amino acids. Trimming cost V 0 bases and J 0 bases, with 7 bases left between them. Germline V gene lookup returns CDR1 SGHTA and CDR2 FQGNSA.

This chain connects TRBV6-1 to TRBJ1-1; D uncertain. The germline CDR1 and CDR2 sequences are MNHNS and SASEGT. The V and J ends lost 3 bases and 3 bases respectively, with 8 bases between them. This CDR3 spans 13 amino acids. The CDR3 bases are TGTGCCAGCAGTGAGGCGGGGTACACTGAAGCTTTCTTT. Translating it yields CASSEAGYTEAFF.

V is TRBV7-3 and J is TRBJ1-1; D call uncertain. The germline gives CDR1 SGHTA, CDR2 FQGTGA. The CDR3 is 14 residues long. V was pared by 6 bases and J by 0 bases, with 11 bases between. The CDR3: CASRQSRVNTEAFF. CDR3 DNA: TGTGCCAGCAGACAGTCACGGGTGAACACTGAAGCTTTCTTT.

The chain is built from TRBV5-1 and TRBJ1-6, with D tentatively TRBD1 (5 bases). Germline lookup yields CDR1 SGHRS and CDR2 YFSETQ. The CDR3 sequence is 16 residues long. With 4 bases removed from V and 8 bases from J, the gap between germline ends came to 19 bases. The CDR3 spells CASSAGREYKDSPLHF. DNA of the CDR3: TGCGCCAGCAGCGCCGGCAGGGAATACAAGGATTCACCCCTCCACTTT.

The CDR3 coding sequence is TGTGCCAGCAGCTTGCTAGGTGGAGAGACCCAGTACTTC. Translated: CASSLLGGETQYF. The V gene is TRBV7-7, the J gene TRBJ2-5; D unclear. V lost 3 bases to trimming and J lost 4 bases, with 9 bases between them. CDR3 size: 13 residues. CDR1 SSHAT and CDR2 FNYEAQ come from the germline V gene (reference sequence).